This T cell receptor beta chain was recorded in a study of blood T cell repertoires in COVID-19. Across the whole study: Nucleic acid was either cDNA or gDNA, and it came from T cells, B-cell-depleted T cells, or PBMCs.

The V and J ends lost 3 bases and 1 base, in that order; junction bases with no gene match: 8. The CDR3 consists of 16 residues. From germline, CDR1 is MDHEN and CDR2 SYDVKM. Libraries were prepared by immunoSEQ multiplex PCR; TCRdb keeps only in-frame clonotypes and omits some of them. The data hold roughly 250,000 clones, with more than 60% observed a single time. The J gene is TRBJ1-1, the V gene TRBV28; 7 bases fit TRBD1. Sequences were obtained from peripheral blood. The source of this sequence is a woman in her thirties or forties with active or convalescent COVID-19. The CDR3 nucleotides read TGTGCCAGCAGTTTTTTAGGGGGCGGTGCGAACACTGAAGCTTTCTTT. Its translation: CASSFLGGGANTEAFF.